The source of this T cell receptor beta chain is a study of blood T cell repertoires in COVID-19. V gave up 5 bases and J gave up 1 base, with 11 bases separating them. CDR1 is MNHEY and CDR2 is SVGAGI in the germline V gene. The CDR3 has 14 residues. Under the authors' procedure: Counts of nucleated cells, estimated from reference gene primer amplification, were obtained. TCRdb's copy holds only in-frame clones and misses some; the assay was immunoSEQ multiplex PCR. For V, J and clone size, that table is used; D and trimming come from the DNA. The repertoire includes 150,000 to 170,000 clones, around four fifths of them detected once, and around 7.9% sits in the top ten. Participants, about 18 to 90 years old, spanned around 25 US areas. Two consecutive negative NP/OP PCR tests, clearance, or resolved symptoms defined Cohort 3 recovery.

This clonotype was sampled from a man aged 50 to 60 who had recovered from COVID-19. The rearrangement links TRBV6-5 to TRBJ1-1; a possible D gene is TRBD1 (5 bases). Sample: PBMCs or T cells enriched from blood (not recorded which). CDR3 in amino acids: CASSKRGQNTEAFF. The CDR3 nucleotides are TGTGCCAGCAGTAAAAGAGGACAGAACACTGAAGCTTTCTTT.